The rows below give T cell receptor beta chains drawn from one sample of a study of blood T cell repertoires in COVID-19. Clones were sequenced by immunoSEQ multiplex PCR, and TCRdb holds only the in-frame ones, with some missing. The data show more than 250,000 clones, roughly 86% seen once. Sequencing was done on a sample of peripheral blood. Receptor source: a woman in her fifties or sixties with acute or convalescent COVID-19. CDR3s include the opening cysteine and the closing phenylalanine or tryptophan. A D gene is named only where the DNA matches it firmly. Not all rows give a size; the values are once, few, many and, for expanded clones, a class.

NA,TRBV7-2,few,TRBJ2-7,CASSPWVIQQGEQYF,TGTGCCAGCAGCCCTTGGGTCATTCAGCAGGGCGAGCAGTACTTC
NA,TRBV4-1,NA,TRBJ2-1,CASSQDWFQGSEQFF,TGCGCCAGCAGCCAAGATTGGTTCCAGGGCTCTGAGCAGTTCTTC
NA,TRBV28,NA,TRBJ1-2,CASSSTKEDSYYGYTF,TGTGCCAGCAGTTCTACTAAGGAGGACAGTTACTATGGCTACACCTTC
NA,TRBV5-4,NA,TRBJ2-2,CASSHQGRSNTGELFF,TGTGCCAGCAGCCACCAGGGGCGCTCGAACACCGGGGAGCTGTTTTTT
TRBD1,TRBV19,once,TRBJ1-2,CASSTNYRGHSYGYTF,TGTGCCAGTAGTACAAATTACAGGGGGCACAGCTATGGCTACACCTTC
TRBD2,TRBV10-1,NA,TRBJ2-5,CASSERAGDDQETQYF,TGCGCCAGCAGTGAAAGGGCGGGGGACGACCAAGAGACCCAGTACTTC
TRBD2,TRBV25-1,NA,TRBJ2-1,CASSDLRLGGRSYNEQFF,TGTGCCAGCAGTGATCTCCGACTGGGCGGGAGATCCTACAATGAGCAGTTCTTC
TRBD1,TRBV5-1,NA,TRBJ1-1,CASSNAGTGVTEAFF,TGCGCCAGCAGCAATGCCGGGACAGGGGTTACTGAAGCTTTCTTT
TRBD2,TRBV11-2,NA,TRBJ2-7,CASSLRTSGRASQNEQYF,TGTGCCAGCAGCTTACGGACTAGCGGGAGGGCCTCTCAAAACGAGCAGTACTTC
TRBD2,TRBV28,NA,TRBJ2-7,CASSLFSGRAGEQYF,TGTGCCAGCAGCCTTTTTAGCGGGAGGGCGGGAGAGCAGTACTTC
NA,TRBV20-1,NA,TRBJ2-7,CSARNFDEQYF,TGCAGTGCTAGAAACTTCGACGAGCAGTACTTC
TRBD1,TRBV28,NA,TRBJ2-7,CASSTTGQGTPYEQYF,TGTGCCAGCAGTACTACGGGACAGGGAACTCCCTACGAGCAGTACTTC
NA,TRBV6-5,NA,TRBJ1-1,CASIHRAEAFF,TGTGCCAGCATCCACCGGGCTGAAGCTTTCTTT
NA,TRBV5-8,NA,TRBJ1-3,CASHGTVSISSGNTIYF,TGTGCCAGCCACGGCACAGTGTCAATTAGCTCTGGAAACACCATATATTTT
NA,TRBV9,NA,TRBJ1-2,CASSEGLNGYTF,TGTGCCAGCTCAGAGGGTCTAAATGGCTACACCTTC
TRBD1,TRBV27,NA,TRBJ1-5,CASSYTGDQPQHF,TGTGCCAGCAGTTATACAGGGGATCAGCCCCAGCATTTT
TRBD2,TRBV28,NA,TRBJ2-7,CASSSGLADSYEQYF,TGTGCCAGCAGTTCGGGACTAGCCGATTCCTACGAGCAGTACTTC
NA,TRBV13,once,TRBJ2-7,CASSSRGAYEQYF,TGTGCCAGCAGCTCCCGCGGGGCCTACGAGCAGTACTTC
TRBD2,TRBV27,NA,TRBJ2-3,CASSSLAGGVIPDTQYF,TGTGCCAGCAGTTCTCTAGCGGGAGGAGTAATCCCAGATACGCAGTATTTT
NA,TRBV18,NA,TRBJ2-7,CASSPQGIYEQYF,TGTGCCAGCTCACCACAGGGGATCTACGAGCAGTACTTC
NA,TRBV7-2,NA,TRBJ2-5,CASSIYRTLHF,TGTGCCAGCAGCATATACAGGACCCTACACTTC
NA,TRBV7-8,NA,TRBJ1-2,CASSLTTGNYGYTF,TGTGCCAGCAGCTTGACGACAGGAAACTATGGCTACACCTTC
TRBD1,TRBV7-9,NA,TRBJ1-4,CASSFLGTGAEKLFF,TGTGCCAGCAGCTTTCTCGGGACAGGGGCCGAAAAACTGTTTTTT
NA,TRBV19,NA,TRBJ1-5,CASSRQFQPQHF,TGTGCCAGTAGTCGTCAGTTCCAGCCCCAGCATTTT
NA,TRBV10-3,NA,TRBJ2-3,CAISEPGADTQYF,TGTGCCATCAGTGAACCGGGTGCAGATACGCAGTATTTT
NA,TRBV30,NA,TRBJ2-7,CAWSRQINEQYF,TGTGCCTGGAGTAGACAGATCAACGAGCAGTACTTC
TRBD2,TRBV5-6,NA,TRBJ2-7,CASSGPGLAAYEQYF,TGTGCCAGCAGCGGACCGGGACTAGCGGCCTACGAGCAGTACTTC
NA,TRBV3-1/TRBV3-2,NA,TRBJ1-3,CASSQYSTSGNTIYF,TGTGCCAGCAGCCAATACAGCACCTCTGGAAACACCATATATTTT
NA,TRBV2,NA,TRBJ1-2,CASSDLPERRGGYTF,TGTGCCAGCAGTGACCTGCCGGAACGAAGGGGTGGCTACACCTTC
TRBD2,TRBV5-1,NA,TRBJ2-2,CASSMTSGGNTGELFF,TGCGCCAGCAGTATGACTAGCGGAGGGAACACCGGGGAGCTGTTTTTT
NA,TRBV2,NA,TRBJ1-1,CASSYIQGVTEAFF,TGTGCCAGCAGTTATATACAGGGAGTCACTGAAGCTTTCTTT
NA,TRBV2,NA,TRBJ2-7,CASSEGWYTSYEQYF,TGTGCCAGCAGTGAAGGGTGGTACACCTCCTACGAGCAGTACTTC
TRBD1,TRBV11-2,NA,TRBJ1-1,CASSEKGAYTEAFF,TGTGCCAGCAGCGAAAAGGGGGCTTACACTGAAGCTTTCTTT
NA,TRBV9,NA,TRBJ2-1,CASSVRAVRDNEQFF,TGTGCCAGCAGCGTCAGGGCGGTTCGAGACAATGAGCAGTTCTTC
NA,TRBV18,NA,TRBJ2-7,CASSPPSGYSYEQYF,TGTGCCAGCTCACCACCTTCAGGGTATTCCTACGAGCAGTACTTC
TRBD2,TRBV5-1,NA,TRBJ2-1,CASSFSGLAAYEQFF,TGCGCCAGCAGCTTCTCGGGACTAGCGGCCTATGAGCAGTTCTTC
NA,TRBV9,NA,TRBJ1-6,CASSPRGRESPLHF,TGTGCCAGCAGCCCCCGGGGTAGGGAATCACCCCTCCACTTT
TRBD1,TRBV9,NA,TRBJ1-4,CASSVGTGSMMSNEKLFF,TGTGCCAGCAGCGTAGGGACAGGGAGTATGATGTCTAATGAAAAACTGTTTTTT
TRBD1,TRBV6-2/TRBV6-3,NA,TRBJ1-6,CASSYSTLQGYNSPLHF,TGTGCCAGCAGTTACAGCACCCTACAGGGGTATAATTCACCCCTCCACTTT
TRBD1,TRBV27,NA,TRBJ2-1,CASRRSPGTGGNEQFF,TGTGCCAGTCGACGTTCCCCCGGGACAGGGGGAAATGAGCAGTTCTTC
TRBD1,TRBV7-8,NA,TRBJ1-6,CASSRGQGAAGSPLHF,TGTGCCAGCAGCCGAGGGCAGGGGGCGGCTGGTTCACCCCTCCACTTT
TRBD2,TRBV28,NA,TRBJ2-3,CASSFWLLASGSTDTQYF,TGTGCCAGCAGTTTCTGGTTATTGGCTAGCGGTTCCACAGATACGCAGTATTTT